Below, 17 T cell receptor beta chains from the same sample are listed, as sequenced in a study of early T cells in non-severe SARS-CoV-2 infection. One entry per CDR3 protein results from TCRdb running MiXCR on the 5' RACE reads. The sample shows tens of thousands of distinct CDR3 sequences, under 15% of them seen only once. Sequencing was done on a sample of whole blood. Receptor source: an adult who was a healthcare worker with PCR-confirmed SARS-CoV-2 infection or an uninfected control (not recorded which).

The V call is TRBV7-9, the J call TRBJ2-3; the D call may be TRBD1 or TRBD2 (5 bases each). The CDR3 runs 18 residues. V gave up 3 bases and J gave up 2 bases, with 21 bases separating them. Germline CDR1 and CDR2: SEHNR and FQNEAQ (reference sequence). The CDR3 reads CASSFTFRGYDSTDTQYF. The CDR3 DNA is TGTGCCAGCAGCTTCACCTTTCGGGGCTACGACTCCACAGATACGCAGTATTTT.

This clonotype was seen many times. The chain is built from TRBV27 and TRBJ1-5, with D uncertain. V shed 8 bases and J shed 4 bases, with 6 bases lying between them. Germline-derived CDR1 and CDR2 are MNHEY and SMNVEV (reference sequence). The CDR3 length is 11 residues. CDR3 residues: CASGENQPQHF. For the CDR3, the DNA is TGTGCCAGCGGCGAAAATCAGCCCCAGCATTTT.

V is TRBV6-5 and J is TRBJ1-4; the D is unclear. The CDR3 extends over 14 amino acids. CDR1 MNHEY and CDR2 SVGAGI come from the germline V gene. Trimming cost V 0 bases and J 9 bases, with 11 bases left between them. The CDR3 nucleotides read TGTGCCAGCAGTTACTCGACTCGGGGTAAAAAACTGTTTTTT. Encoded protein: CASSYSTRGKKLFF.

This clonotype came up many times. The rearrangement uses TRBV28 and TRBJ2-7; a possible D gene is TRBD1 (6 bases). V was pared by 9 bases and J by 5 bases, with 14 bases between. Germline CDR1 and CDR2: MDHEN and SYDVKM. The CDR3 runs 12 residues. The CDR3 nucleotides read TGTGCCAGTAGGGGGTTGTACAACGAGCAGTACTTC. Amino acids: CASRGLYNEQYF.

The chain recombines TRBV4-3 with TRBJ1-2, with 9 bases matching TRBD1. Unmatched junction bases numbered 8, after V lost 4 bases and J lost 2 bases. Germline V lookup: CDR1 LGHNA, CDR2 YSLEER. The CDR3 covers 16 residues. CDR3 loop: CASSPTDRGTNYGYTF. DNA for the CDR3: TGCGCCAGCAGCCCTACGGACAGGGGAACGAACTATGGCTACACCTTC.

This clonotype appeared a single time. The chain recombines TRBV25-1 with TRBJ2-4; 13 bases agree with TRBD2. The CDR3 covers 18 residues. Germline V gene sequence: CDR1 MGHDK, CDR2 SYGVNS. The V segment lost 3 bases and the J segment 2 bases; nucleotides outside the gene matches: 7. In DNA form, the CDR3 reads TGTGCCAGCAGTGATCAAGGACTAGCGGGAGTGCCCAAAAACATTCAGTACTTC. Its protein is CASSDQGLAGVPKNIQYF.

The chain carries TRBV18 and TRBJ2-7, with TRBD1 matching over 9 bases. The CDR3 consists of 15 residues. J lost 5 bases, V lost 6 bases, and 11 bases had no gene match. The germline V gene encodes CDR1 KGHSH and CDR2 LQKENI. The CDR3 DNA sequence: TGTGCCAGCTCGCGAAGGGACAGGGAGGCCCACGAGCAGTACTTC. Its translation is CASSRRDREAHEQYF.

This clonotype was counted many times. The V and J genes are TRBV10-2 and TRBJ2-5; D is undetermined. There are 12 residues in the CDR3. The V gene lost 0 bases and the J gene lost 5 bases, with 4 bases spanning the gap. CDR1 is WSHSY, CDR2 SAAADI, per germline. The CDR3 sequence: CASSESDETQYF. CDR3 nucleotide sequence: TGCGCCAGCAGTGAGTCGGACGAGACCCAGTACTTC.

This clonotype was seen repeatedly, ten times or more. The CDR3, as DNA: TGTGCCAGCAGCCCAGGACAGCCTTACTCTGAGCAGTTCTTC. Protein: CASSPGQPYSEQFF. This sequence joins TRBV7-9 and TRBJ2-1; tentatively, D is TRBD1 (6 bases). In germline, CDR1 is SEHNR, CDR2 FQNEAQ (reference sequence). The CDR3 consists of 14 residues. V lost 5 bases and J lost 9, with 17 bases in between.

CDR3 in DNA: TGTGCCAGCAGCGTAGGTTTGAGTACAGGGGGCGCATCACCCCTCCACTTT. It specifies CASSVGLSTGGASPLHF. The rearrangement links TRBV9 to TRBJ1-6; 9 positions match TRBD1. Germline V lookup: CDR1 SGDLS, CDR2 YYNGEE. Losses at the gene ends were 0 bases for V and 10 bases for J; bases not matched to a gene: 11. The CDR3 loop spans 17 amino acids.

The chain links TRBV18 to TRBJ2-7; D is undetermined. V dropped 3 bases and J dropped 1 base, with 4 bases sitting between them. CDR3 length: 12 residues. Looked up from germline, CDR1 is KGHSH and CDR2 is LQKENI. This chain's CDR3 is CASSPRSYEQYF. DNA of the CDR3: TGTGCCAGCTCACCCCGGTCCTACGAGCAGTACTTC.

The chain employs TRBV11-2 and TRBJ2-1; D gene uncertain. V gave up 2 bases and J gave up 5 bases, with 10 bases separating them. The CDR3 contains 14 residues. Germline CDR1 is SGHAT and CDR2 is FQNNGV. Here the CDR3 reads CASSLFTANNEQFF. The CDR3 DNA is TGTGCCAGCAGCTTATTCACCGCGAACAATGAGCAGTTCTTC. Supplemented by reference TRBV11-2 and TRBJ2-1, the full variable domain reads EAGVAQSPRYKIIEKRQSVAFWCNPISGHATLYWYQQILGQGPKLLIQFQNNGVVDDSQLPKDRFSAERLKGVDSTLKIQPAKLEDSAVYLCASSLFTANNEQFFGPGTRLTVL.

V and J are TRBV6-6 and TRBJ2-2; D is unclear. The length of the CDR3 is 13 residues. The germline V gene has CDR1 MNHNY and CDR2 SVGAGI (reference sequence). V lost 6 bases, J lost 6 bases, and 11 bases lay in between. CDR3 sequence reads: CASSLHGAGELFF. CDR3 DNA: TGTGCCAGCAGCCTTCACGGTGCCGGGGAGCTGTTTTTT.

In this sample, this clonotype turned up a few times. The V gene is TRBV6-8, the J gene TRBJ2-7; 9 positions match TRBD1. J was trimmed by 2 bases and V by 9 bases; bases with no gene match: 8. Germline loops: CDR1 MNHGY, CDR2 SAAAGT. The CDR3 totals 14 residues. CDR3 sequence: CASPPRTGAYEQYF. The CDR3, as DNA: TGTGCCAGTCCCCCCCGGACAGGGGCCTACGAGCAGTACTTC.

The V call is TRBV10-3, the J call TRBJ2-2, with TRBD1 matching over 7 bases. The CDR3 spans 13 residues. The germline gives CDR1 ENHRY, CDR2 SYGVKD. Trimming took 8 bases from V and 4 from J; bases not matched to a gene: 4. This chain's CDR3 is CAIRAGGTGELFF. Written as DNA, the CDR3 is TGTGCCATCCGGGCAGGGGGCACCGGGGAGCTGTTTTTT.

This clonotype was seen ten or more times. The gene calls are TRBV20-1 and TRBJ1-1, with 8 bases aligning to TRBD1. Germline V gene data show CDR1 as DFQATT and CDR2 as SNEGSKA (reference sequence). V trimming: 5 bases; J trimming: 9 bases; junction bases outside the gene matches: 8. The CDR3 is 12 residues long. CDR3 region: CSAFQQGEKAFF. The CDR3 DNA follows: TGCAGTGCTTTTCAACAGGGGGAAAAAGCTTTCTTT.

This clonotype was recorded a few times. The rearrangement uses TRBV28 and TRBJ2-7; maybe TRBD2 (5 bases). Germline CDR1 reads MDHEN; CDR2 reads SYDVKM. Trimming left V 2 bases short and J 4 bases short, with 9 bases between. The CDR3 loop spans 13 amino acids. DNA for the CDR3: TGTGCCAGCAGTTTAATAGCGTCTTACGAGCAGTACTTC. Translation gives CASSLIASYEQYF.